One and the same sample provided the 8 T cell receptor beta chains below, sequenced in a study of Graves' ophthalmopathy and Graves' hyperthyroidism. RNA transcripts provided the template for amplifying TCR beta CDR3 regions. The workflow started with a first-round RT-PCR run with HTBI primers and then moved on to a second-round multiplex PCR. TCRdb used MiXCR to reprocess the multiplex PCR reads, holding one entry per CDR3 protein. This sample has hundreds of thousands of distinct CDR3 sequences; about 40% occur once, and the top ten carry 3.3%. The sequencing sample was made of peripheral blood. All receptors come from an adult man with Graves' ophthalmopathy.

This clonotype occurred a few times. The chain carries TRBV12-3 or TRBV12-4 and TRBJ1-3, with D hard to call. CDR3 length: 16 residues. V lost 5 bases and J lost 3, with 17 bases in between. CDR3 bases: TGTGCCAGCAGTCCCCTGCGTGGCAGATATGGAAACACCATATATTTT. Translating it yields CASSPLRGRYGNTIYF.

Written as DNA, the CDR3 is TGTGCCAGCAGCCAAGCGGCAGGGCAAGATAGCAATCAGCCCCAGCATTTT. This gives the protein CASSQAAGQDSNQPQHF. This chain links TRBV7-2 with TRBJ1-5; D is perhaps TRBD1 (5 bases). CDR1 and CDR2 (germline): SGHTA, FQGNSA. V was trimmed by 5 bases and J by 0 bases, leaving 17 bases between them. CDR3 size: 17 residues.

This clonotype was detected only a few times. The chain couples TRBV4-3 to TRBJ1-3, with D uncertain. The CDR3 loop spans 17 amino acids. Germline CDR1 is LGHNA and CDR2 is YSLEER. With 0 bases removed from V and 0 bases from J, the gap between germline ends came to 12 bases. The CDR3 loop is CASSQDKPSHSGNTIYF. The CDR3 coding sequence is TGCGCCAGCAGCCAAGACAAGCCATCCCACTCTGGAAACACCATATATTTT.

The chain recombines TRBV10-3 with TRBJ2-5; D ambiguous. Trimming cost V 10 bases and J 1 base, with 10 bases left between them. This CDR3 comprises 12 residues. The V gene's germline CDR1 is ENHRY and CDR2 SYGVKD. The CDR3 DNA reads as TGTGCCACTGGGATAGGCCAAGAGACCCAGTACTTC. It translates to CATGIGQETQYF.

This clonotype was seen many times. The J gene is TRBJ2-5, the V gene TRBV29-1; D is uncertain. Per germline, CDR1 SQVTM and CDR2 ANQGSEA. The CDR3 runs 11 residues. The CDR3 reads CTLSLGETQYF. The CDR3 coding sequence is TGCACCCTCTCTCTGGGAGAGACCCAGTACTTC. Filled out from reference TRBV29-1 and TRBJ2-5, the complete variable domain reads SAVISQKPSRDICQRGTSLTIQCQVDSQVTMMFWYRQQPGQSLTLIATANQGSEATYESGFVIDKFPISRPNLTFSTLTVSNMSPEDSSIYLCTLSLGETQYFGPGTRLLVL.

There are many counts of this clonotype. J is TRBJ1-5 and V is TRBV7-3, with D uncertain. The CDR3 is 15 amino acids. Trimming left V 1 base short and J 6 bases short, with 13 bases between. Germline lookup yields CDR1 SGHTA and CDR2 FQGTGA. CDR3 DNA sequence: TGTGCCAGCAGCTTAAGTAATGAGAGGCGTCAGCCCCAGCATTTT. This encodes CASSLSNERRQPQHF.

This chain uses TRBV4-2 with TRBJ1-1; D is perhaps TRBD1 (5 bases). V was clipped by 0 bases and J by 3 bases, with 14 bases between them. The CDR3 has 16 amino acids. Germline CDR1 is LGHNA and CDR2 is YNFKEQ. For the CDR3, the DNA is TGTGCCAGCAGCCAAGATCTCACCGACAGTTACACTGAAGCTTTCTTT. Translating gives CASSQDLTDSYTEAFF.

Points on this clonotype: Germline and junction disagree at one end, which may indicate a read error. CDR3 protein: CVSSQDRGRRLFF. For the CDR3, the DNA is TGTGTCAGCAGCCAAGACAGGGGGCGGCGGCTGTTTTTT. J is TRBJ1-4 and V is TRBV3-1; 10 nucleotides line up with TRBD1. Germline CDR1 and CDR2: LGHDT and YNNKEL (reference sequence). The CDR3 runs to 13 residues.